The sequence of this T cell receptor (beta chain) was determined in a study of cytomegalovirus exposure and HLA in healthy donors. Study-level results: For most subjects, TCR beta sequences were reported to predict HLA-A and HLA-B alleles with accuracy.

About this clone: What it binds is unknown.

The study ran its PCR with 60 Vbeta and 13 Jbeta primers. Repertoires were generated with immunoSEQ multiplex PCR, while TCRdb's copy carries only in-frame clones and drops some. The sample has tens of thousands of clones, 65% to 70% seen once. Germline CDR1 and CDR2: SGHTA and FQGTGA. V gave up 1 base and J gave up 0 bases, with 5 bases separating them. The CDR3 length is 14 residues. V and J are TRBV7-3 and TRBJ2-3; D remains unclear. What was sequenced was PBMCs. This clonotype was obtained from a male donor in good health and CMV-seropositive. This chain's CDR3 is CASSLIASTDTQYF. DNA for the CDR3: TGTGCCAGCAGCTTAATAGCTAGCACAGATACGCAGTATTTT. Based on the CDR3 plus reference TRBV7-3 and TRBJ2-3, the full variable domain is GAGVSQTPSNKVTEKGKYVELRCDPISGHTALYWYRQSLGQGPEFLIYFQGTGAADDSGLPNDRFFAVRPEGSVSTLKIQRTERGDSAVYLCASSLIASTDTQYFGPGTRLTVL.